A selection of T cell receptor beta chains follows, all from one sample in a study of cytomegalovirus exposure and HLA in healthy donors. Clones were sequenced by immunoSEQ multiplex PCR, and TCRdb holds only the in-frame ones, with some missing. This table has 85,000 to 110,000 clones, approximately 70% appearing once. The sequencing sample was made of PBMCs. The receptors were gathered from a woman aged 45-65 years in good health and CMV-seronegative. Each CDR3 is given with its conserved first and last residue. The order of the fields is D gene, J gene, clone size, V gene, CDR3 DNA, CDR3 protein. D genes are given only for firm matches. The size field is filled for only some rows; it gives once, few, many or a size class.

d_call: NA
j_call: TRBJ2-2
clone_size: NA
v_call: TRBV7-9
cdr3_nt: TGTGCCAGCAGCTTATTTCTAACCGGGGAGCTGTTTTTT
cdr3_aa: CASSLFLTGELFF

d_call: TRBD2
j_call: TRBJ2-7
clone_size: NA
v_call: TRBV11-3
cdr3_nt: TGTGCCAGCGGAGGGGGACTAGCGGGGATCTACGAGCAGTACTTC
cdr3_aa: CASGGGLAGIYEQYF

d_call: TRBD1
j_call: TRBJ1-1
clone_size: few
v_call: TRBV5-1
cdr3_nt: TGCGCCAGCAGCTTAGGTGGGACAGGGGCTAATGAAGCTTTCTTT
cdr3_aa: CASSLGGTGANEAFF

d_call: TRBD1
j_call: TRBJ1-2
clone_size: once
v_call: TRBV6-6
cdr3_nt: TGTGCCAGCAGAGTTCCCGGGACAGGGGTAGACTATGGCTACACCTTC
cdr3_aa: CASRVPGTGVDYGYTF

d_call: TRBD1
j_call: TRBJ1-4
clone_size: NA
v_call: TRBV5-1
cdr3_nt: TGCGCCAGACGGACACAGGGGGCCGAGGCGGCAACTAATGAAAAACTGTTTTTT
cdr3_aa: CARRTQGAEAATNEKLFF

d_call: TRBD1
j_call: TRBJ2-6
clone_size: few
v_call: TRBV2
cdr3_nt: TGTGCCAGCAGTGAGTCCCGGGACAGGGGGCGAAGCCCCTCTGGGGCCAACGTCCTGACTTTC
cdr3_aa: CASSESRDRGRSPSGANVLTF

d_call: TRBD1
j_call: TRBJ2-6
clone_size: few
v_call: TRBV5-1
cdr3_nt: TGCGCCAGCAGCCAGACACTAAACCGGGACAGGATTTCTGGGGCCAACGTCCTGACTTTC
cdr3_aa: CASSQTLNRDRISGANVLTF

d_call: NA
j_call: TRBJ1-3
clone_size: NA
v_call: TRBV30
cdr3_nt: TGTGCCTGGAGTGTATCGCGTGGAAACACCATATATTTT
cdr3_aa: CAWSVSRGNTIYF

d_call: TRBD2
j_call: TRBJ2-1
clone_size: NA
v_call: TRBV4-3
cdr3_nt: TGCGCCAGCAGCCATAGGACGGGACTAGCGGGAGACAATGAGCAGTTCTTC
cdr3_aa: CASSHRTGLAGDNEQFF

d_call: NA
j_call: TRBJ2-7
clone_size: NA
v_call: TRBV18
cdr3_nt: TGTGCCAGCTCACCAAGGGGCCCACCGGGCGACGAGCAGTACTTC
cdr3_aa: CASSPRGPPGDEQYF

d_call: TRBD2
j_call: TRBJ2-6
clone_size: NA
v_call: TRBV28
cdr3_nt: TGTGCCAGCAGTTTAGGCGGGAGCTCTGGGGCCAACGTCCTGACTTTC
cdr3_aa: CASSLGGSSGANVLTF

d_call: TRBD1
j_call: TRBJ1-4
clone_size: NA
v_call: TRBV2
cdr3_nt: TGTGCCAGCAGTAAGGGACAGCCGGCAACTAATGAAAAACTGTTTTTT
cdr3_aa: CASSKGQPATNEKLFF

d_call: NA
j_call: TRBJ2-1
clone_size: NA
v_call: TRBV5-1
cdr3_nt: TGCGCCAGCAGCTTTAGCGGAAGCTCCTACAATGAGCAGTTCTTC
cdr3_aa: CASSFSGSSYNEQFF

d_call: TRBD2
j_call: TRBJ2-7
clone_size: once
v_call: TRBV4-1
cdr3_nt: TGCGCCAGCAGCCAAACTAGCGGGGCCAACGAGCAGTACTTC
cdr3_aa: CASSQTSGANEQYF

d_call: TRBD1
j_call: TRBJ2-7
clone_size: NA
v_call: TRBV29-1
cdr3_nt: TGCAGCGCCGGGACAGGGGCTGCCTACGAGCAGTACTTC
cdr3_aa: CSAGTGAAYEQYF

d_call: TRBD2
j_call: TRBJ2-5
clone_size: NA
v_call: TRBV13
cdr3_nt: TGTGCCAGCGGACCTCGGGGGGGCCAAGAGACCCAGTACTTC
cdr3_aa: CASGPRGGQETQYF

d_call: TRBD1
j_call: TRBJ1-2
clone_size: NA
v_call: TRBV4-1
cdr3_nt: TGCGCCAGCAGCCCCGGACAGGCCTATGGCTACACCTTC
cdr3_aa: CASSPGQAYGYTF